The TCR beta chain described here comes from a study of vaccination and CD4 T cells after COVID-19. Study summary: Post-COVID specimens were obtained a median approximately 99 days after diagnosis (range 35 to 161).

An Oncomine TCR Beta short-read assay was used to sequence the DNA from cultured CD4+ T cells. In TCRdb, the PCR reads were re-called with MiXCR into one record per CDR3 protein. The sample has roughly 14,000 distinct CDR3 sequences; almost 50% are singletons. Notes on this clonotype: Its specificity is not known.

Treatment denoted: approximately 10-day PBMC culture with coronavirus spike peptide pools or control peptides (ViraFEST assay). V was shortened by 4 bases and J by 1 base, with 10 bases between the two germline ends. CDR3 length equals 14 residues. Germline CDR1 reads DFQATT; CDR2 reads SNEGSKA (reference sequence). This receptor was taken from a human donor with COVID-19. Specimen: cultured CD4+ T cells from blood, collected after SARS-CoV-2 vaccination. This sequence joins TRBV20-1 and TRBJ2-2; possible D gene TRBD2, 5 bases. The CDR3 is CSAISRGNTGELFF. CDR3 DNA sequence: TGCAGTGCTATCTCCCGGGGGAACACCGGGGAGCTGTTTTTT.